Below, 2 T cell receptor beta chains from the same sample are listed, as sequenced in a study of T-cell memory formation after mild COVID-19. TCRdb processed the 5' RACE reads anew with MiXCR; each CDR3 protein has one entry. The sample gives hundreds of thousands of distinct CDR3 sequences, around 15% of which show up once; roughly 23% is in the top ten. What was sequenced was PBMCs or a T cell subset sorted from them (not recorded which). These receptors came from a man aged 18 to 29 who had mild COVID-19 (a few samples of this study predate the infection). Cell type and time point are not known.

This clonotype appeared many times. The CDR3 region is CASSPRVRTQYF. The CDR3 DNA reads as TGTGCCAGCAGCCCAAGAGTCCGTACGCAGTATTTT. The chain employs TRBV6-6 and TRBJ2-3; D is undetermined. This CDR3 region has 12 residues. Trimming took 6 bases from V and 8 from J, leaving 12 bases between them. CDR1 and CDR2 (germline): MNHNY, SVGAGI (reference sequence).

A few counts support this clonotype. The rearrangement uses TRBV12-3 or TRBV12-4 and TRBJ1-5; D unresolved. The CDR3 sequence is 14 residues long. Trimming left V 3 bases short and J 0 bases short, with 6 bases between. This chain's CDR3 is CASSFSYSNQPQHF. The CDR3 coding sequence is TGTGCCAGCAGTTTTTCTTATAGCAATCAGCCCCAGCATTTT.